This T cell receptor beta chain is drawn from a study of T cells in Graves' hyperthyroidism and ophthalmopathy. This clonotype was counted a few times. Its antigen is currently unknown. PBMCs stemmed from less than 13 ml fresh peripheral blood. Broader study findings: Ophthalmopathy was told apart from stable hyperthyroidism by a 13 V-J model. In the blood, most expanded thyroid clonotypes above 0.001 appeared as well.

Amplified TCR beta CDR3 regions came from RNA transcripts. Carried out on the TCR CDR3, a first-round RT-PCR used the HTBI primer set. TCRdb fed the multiplex PCR reads into MiXCR, producing one record per CDR3 protein. The repertoire holds some 550,000 distinct CDR3 sequences, with roughly 15% as singletons. Germline V gene sequence: CDR1 SGHTA, CDR2 FQGTGA. The CDR3 consists of 14 residues. V was clipped by 0 bases and J by 5 bases, with 10 bases between them. Sample: blood. The V gene is TRBV7-3, the J gene TRBJ2-5, with D possibly called TRBD1 or TRBD2 (6 bases each). The sequence derives from a middle-aged woman with Graves' ophthalmopathy. The CDR3 DNA is TGTGCCAGCAGCTTAACCCGGGGGCACGAGACCCAGTACTTC. Translation gives CASSLTRGHETQYF. Full variable domain (remainder filled in from reference TRBV7-3 and TRBJ2-5): GAGVSQTPSNKVTEKGKYVELRCDPISGHTALYWYRQSLGQGPEFLIYFQGTGAADDSGLPNDRFFAVRPEGSVSTLKIQRTERGDSAVYLCASSLTRGHETQYFGPGTRLLVL.